These 27 T cell receptor beta chains were sequenced from one sample in a study of shared T cell receptors in the human thymus. The data were produced by immunoSEQ multiplex PCR, yet TCRdb's version contains in-frame clones alone and is incomplete. The table has 640,000 or so clones, 80% to 90% seen once. The same sample was also used in a study of human thymus T cells.

The source material was thymocytes. These receptors all come from a boy in the first two years of life with a congenital heart defect.

The chain uses TRBV11-3 and TRBJ1-5; D remains unclear. V was pared by 0 bases and J by 11 bases, with 20 bases between. The CDR3 sequence is 16 residues long. CDR1 SGHNT and CDR2 YENEEA come from the germline V gene. The DNA of the CDR3 is TGTGCCAGCAGCTTAGATCGGGAGAGGGATGTTAGGGCCCAGCATTTT. Its protein product is CASSLDRERDVRAQHF.

The chain joins TRBV5-1 to TRBJ2-5, with 10 positions matching TRBD2. The DNA matches TRBJ2-7 better at its end, which makes the J call doubtful. Germline CDR1 and CDR2: SGHRS and YFSETQ. The CDR3 consists of 19 residues. In DNA form, the CDR3 reads TGCGCCAGCAGCTTGGGTATCCTAGCGGGAGTCCGCGGTTCCTACGAGCAGTACTTC. Its translation is CASSLGILAGVRGSYEQYF.

The rearrangement uses TRBV6-5 and TRBJ1-1, with 7 bases fitting TRBD1. CDR3 length: 16 residues. With 4 bases clipped from V and 2 bases from J, the junction kept 10 bases outside the gene matches. CDR1 MNHEY and CDR2 SVGAGI come from the germline V gene. The DNA for the CDR3 is TGTGCCAGCAGTTGGGGGACAGTCAAGACTAACACTGAAGCTTTCTTT. Protein sequence: CASSWGTVKTNTEAFF.

This clone was found a few times. The J gene is TRBJ2-1, the V gene TRBV4-3; 10 nucleotides align to TRBD1. Germline values: CDR1 LGHNA, CDR2 YSLEER. The junction had 8 bases not matched to a gene; V was cut back by 4 bases and J by 5 bases. CDR3 size: 16 residues. The CDR3 sequence is CASSRKDRGINNEQFF. The DNA of the CDR3 is TGCGCCAGCAGCCGGAAGGACAGGGGGATCAACAATGAGCAGTTCTTC.

This clone was found once. This chain uses TRBV30 with TRBJ2-1; TRBD2 is a possible D gene (6 bases). Between the trimmed V and J ends, which lost 3 bases and 7 bases, there was a span of 19 bases. The CDR3 covers 15 residues. Germline V gives CDR1 GTSNPN, CDR2 SVGIG (reference sequence). CDR3 amino acids: CAWRGGKVVLNEQFF. The CDR3 DNA reads TGTGCCTGGAGGGGCGGGAAAGTGGTCCTGAATGAGCAGTTCTTC. Complete variable domain (other parts from reference TRBV30 and TRBJ2-1): SQTIHQWPATLVQPVGSPLSLECTVEGTSNPNLYWYRQAAGRGLQLLFYSVGIGQISSEVPQNLSASRPQDRQFILSSKKLLLSDSGFYLCAWRGGKVVLNEQFFGPGTRLTVL.

The V call is TRBV5-1, the J call TRBJ2-5; TRBD2 aligns across 14 bases. The CDR3 extends over 17 amino acids. Germline CDR1 is SGHRS and CDR2 is YFSETQ. V shed 0 bases and J 2 bases; nucleotides not matched to a gene: 3. CDR3: CASSLGTSGGQQETQYF. Written as DNA, the CDR3 is TGCGCCAGCAGCTTGGGGACTAGCGGGGGGCAACAAGAGACCCAGTACTTC.

This chain links TRBV4-1 with TRBJ2-2; perhaps TRBD2 as D (6 bases). The CDR3 is 15 residues long. V lost 4 bases and J 0 bases, leaving 9 bases between the germline ends. Germline lookup yields CDR1 MGHRA and CDR2 YSYEKL. The CDR3 loop reads CASSRGTANTGELFF. DNA for the CDR3: TGCGCCAGCAGCCGGGGGACTGCGAACACCGGGGAGCTGTTTTTT.

About this clone itself: The junction departs from germline at one end; a sequencing error may be responsible. The chain couples TRBV25-1 to TRBJ1-1; no reliable D call. The CDR3 is 16 residues long. Germline V gene data show CDR1 as MGHDK and CDR2 as SYGVNS. Here the CDR3 reads CASSELQADLNTESFF. The CDR3 DNA reads as TGTGCCAGCAGTGAACTTCAGGCAGACCTGAACACTGAATCTTTCTTT.

This chain connects TRBV7-9 to TRBJ2-1, with TRBD2 matching 9 bases. Germline lookup yields CDR1 SEHNR and CDR2 FQNEAQ (reference sequence). The CDR3 has 16 residues. V lost 0 bases to trimming and J lost 6 bases; unmatched junction nucleotides: 6. As DNA, the CDR3 is TGTGCCAGCAGCTTAGCGGGGCTAGCGGGACTCAATGAGCAGTTCTTC. It encodes CASSLAGLAGLNEQFF.

V and J are TRBV27 and TRBJ2-7, with D possibly TRBD2 on 5 matching bases. Trimming cost V 5 bases and J 4 bases, with 12 bases left between them. Germline values: CDR1 MNHEY, CDR2 SMNVEV (reference sequence). The CDR3 sequence is 13 residues long. The CDR3 bases are TGTGCCAGCAGTCCCCACCGGGAATACGAGCAGTACTTC. It yields the protein CASSPHREYEQYF.

In this sample, this clone turned up once. The V and J genes are TRBV15 and TRBJ2-1; TRBD2 is a possible D gene (5 bases). V was pared by 4 bases and J by 12 bases, with 19 bases between. In germline, CDR1 is LNHNV, CDR2 YYDKDF (reference sequence). The CDR3 length is 14 residues. CDR3 protein: CATSKDSTPRGQFF. The CDR3 DNA sequence: TGTGCCACCAGCAAGGACTCTACCCCACGAGGGCAGTTCTTC.

This chain uses TRBV9 with TRBJ1-1; no definite D call. The CDR3 has 15 residues. Germline CDR1 reads SGDLS; CDR2 reads YYNGEE. The V gene lost 2 bases and the J gene lost 1 base, with 12 bases spanning the gap. Written as DNA, the CDR3 is TGTGCCAGCAGCGTCAACCCGACAACGAACACTGAAGCTTTCTTT. Amino acid sequence: CASSVNPTTNTEAFF.

The chain combines TRBV19 with TRBJ1-6; D is perhaps TRBD1 (6 bases). This CDR3 comprises 16 residues. The V gene lost 8 bases and the J gene lost 6 bases, with 20 bases spanning the gap. From germline, CDR1 is LNHDA and CDR2 SQIVND (reference sequence). Here the CDR3 reads CASGPFIQGPNSPLHF. In DNA form, the CDR3 reads TGTGCCAGTGGCCCTTTTATACAGGGCCCTAATTCACCCCTCCACTTT.

V usage is TRBV7-8 and J usage is TRBJ2-1; TRBD2 matches at 7 bases. This CDR3 comprises 18 residues. The V gene end was trimmed by 3 bases and the J gene end by 0 bases; junction bases not matched to a gene: 11. CDR1 is SGHVS and CDR2 is FQNEAQ in the germline V gene. CDR3: CASSLIPLALLSYNEQFF. DNA of the CDR3: TGTGCCAGCAGCTTGATCCCACTAGCGCTCCTCTCCTACAATGAGCAGTTCTTC. Full variable domain (rest looked up from reference TRBV7-8 and TRBJ2-1): GAGVSQSPRYKVAKRGQDVALRCDPISGHVSLFWYQQALGQGPEFLTYFQNEAQLDKSGLPSDRFFAERPEGSVSTLKIQRTQQEDSAVYLCASSLIPLALLSYNEQFFGPGTRLTVL.

The chain uses TRBV5-4 and TRBJ1-2; 8 positions agree with TRBD1. The V and J ends lost 0 bases and 0 bases, in that order; junction bases with no gene match: 16. The CDR3 extends over 20 amino acids. Germline V gives CDR1 SGHNT, CDR2 YYREEE (reference sequence). Here the CDR3 reads CASSLVIRGPLSAANYGYTF. CDR3 sequence (DNA): TGTGCCAGCAGCTTGGTAATCAGGGGGCCCCTCTCAGCTGCTAACTATGGCTACACCTTC.

The chain recombines TRBV4-3 with TRBJ2-7, with D perhaps matching TRBD2 (6 bases). V lost 0 bases and J lost 2, with 11 bases in between. The germline gives CDR1 LGHNA, CDR2 YSLEER. CDR3 length: 15 residues. The CDR3 region has the DNA TGCGCCAGCAGCCAAGAGGTTAGCGGCCCCTACGAGCAGTACTTC. This codes for CASSQEVSGPYEQYF.

The CDR3 region is CASNGVDEQYF. DNA of the CDR3: TGTGCCAGCAACGGGGTTGACGAGCAGTACTTC. The V and J genes are TRBV5-5 and TRBJ2-7, with D perhaps TRBD2 (5 bases). Trimming removed 6 bases from V and 5 bases from J, with 9 bases in between. The CDR3 length is 11 residues. Germline values: CDR1 SGHKS, CDR2 YYEKEE (reference sequence).

The rearrangement links TRBV7-2 to TRBJ2-7; 7 nucleotides align to TRBD1. The CDR3 has 13 residues. Trimming removed 8 bases from V and 4 bases from J; junction bases left unmatched: 8. CDR1 and CDR2 from the germline V gene are SGHTA and FQGNSA. The CDR3 bases are TGTGCCAGCTCCGGGACAGACCGATACGAGCAGTACTTC. The encoded protein is CASSGTDRYEQYF.

V usage is TRBV29-1 and J usage is TRBJ2-7; 9 nucleotides agree with TRBD1. J lost 4 bases, V lost 2 bases, and 9 bases had no gene match. This CDR3 is 15 amino acids long. Per germline, CDR1 SQVTM and CDR2 ANQGSEA. The DNA of the CDR3 is TGCAGCGTTGAATCCGGCGACAGGGGGTCTTACGAGCAGTACTTC. This sequence encodes CSVESGDRGSYEQYF.

This chain joins TRBV19 and TRBJ1-1, with TRBD1 matching 8 bases. V shed 5 bases, J shed 3 bases, and the junction held 11 bases outside the gene matches. Germline V gives CDR1 LNHDA, CDR2 SQIVND (reference sequence). The CDR3 is made up of 16 amino acids. Here the CDR3 reads CASSGSRGRADTEAFF. The CDR3 bases are TGTGCCAGTAGTGGGAGCAGGGGGCGGGCGGACACTGAAGCTTTCTTT.

J is TRBJ2-7 and V is TRBV19, with unresolved D. Germline V gives CDR1 LNHDA, CDR2 SQIVND (reference sequence). V was cut by 5 bases and J by 0 bases, with 11 bases left in between. The CDR3 sequence is 14 residues long. In DNA form, the CDR3 reads TGTGCCAGTAGTTTAACTCATTACTCCTACGAGCAGTACTTC. It yields the protein CASSLTHYSYEQYF.

This chain joins TRBV28 and TRBJ2-1; 9 bases fit TRBD2. The CDR3 length is 18 residues. After removal of 7 bases from V and 0 bases from J, the junction contained 13 bases not matched to a gene. CDR1 is MDHEN and CDR2 is SYDVKM in the germline V gene. In nucleotides, the CDR3 is TGTGCCAGCATCCAATGGTCCCTAGCGGGAAGCTCCTACAATGAGCAGTTCTTC. Amino acids: CASIQWSLAGSSYNEQFF.

This chain joins TRBV4-1 and TRBJ1-2; TRBD1 is a possible D gene (5 bases). V was clipped by 3 bases and J by 6 bases, with 11 bases between them. Germline V gene sequence: CDR1 MGHRA, CDR2 YSYEKL. CDR3 size: 13 residues. Written as DNA, the CDR3 is TGCGCCAGCAGCCAGGAGGGGTGGGATGGCTACACCTTC. Its protein product is CASSQEGWDGYTF.

The chain uses TRBV10-3 and TRBJ2-7, with D perhaps TRBD2 (6 bases). Germline-derived CDR1 and CDR2 are ENHRY and SYGVKD. The CDR3 has 20 amino acids. Between the trimmed V and J ends, which lost 0 bases and 4 bases, there was a span of 28 bases. The CDR3 DNA reads TGTGCCATCAGTGAGTCGATTTCTGGCAGGGACTCCGCTACTGGGTACGAGCAGTACTTC. Its protein is CAISESISGRDSATGYEQYF.

The V gene is TRBV7-9, the J gene TRBJ2-1; D call uncertain. CDR1 and CDR2 (germline): SEHNR, FQNEAQ (reference sequence). The V gene lost 5 bases and the J gene lost 9 bases, with 14 bases spanning the gap. This CDR3 contains 13 residues. In DNA form, the CDR3 reads TGTGCCAGCAGCCCGCCCTCAGTAAGTGAGCAGTTCTTC. Protein: CASSPPSVSEQFF.

The chain carries TRBV28 and TRBJ2-7; TRBD1 agrees at 7 bases. This CDR3 region has 18 residues. Germline V lookup: CDR1 MDHEN, CDR2 SYDVKM. Trimming took 1 base from V and 0 from J; bases not matched to a gene: 12. The CDR3 is CASSLSILTGAGSYEQYF. The CDR3 nucleotides read TGTGCCAGCAGTTTATCTATCCTAACAGGGGCGGGCTCCTACGAGCAGTACTTC.

This chain joins TRBV2 and TRBJ2-1; unclear D gene. This CDR3 comprises 14 residues. In germline, CDR1 is SNHLY, CDR2 FYNNEI. V dropped 2 bases and J dropped 6 bases, with 11 bases sitting between them. The CDR3 bases are TGTGCCAGCAGTGAATTCCAGTCCGTCAATGAGCAGTTCTTC. Amino acid sequence: CASSEFQSVNEQFF.